This T cell receptor beta chain derives from a study of cytomegalovirus exposure and HLA in healthy donors. Looking at the study overall: An analysis done earlier identified roughly 120 million unique TCR beta sequences from about 180 million T cells.

As to this clone: Its antigen is unknown.

The PCR made use of 60 Vbeta and 13 Jbeta primers. Generated by immunoSEQ multiplex PCR, the TCRdb table keeps only in-frame clones and is missing some. Of approximately 100,000 clones listed, 70% to 85% are singletons. Study findings and constraints: One variant, a missense change in DCLRE1C, was linked in a later analysis to TCR beta V- and J-gene trimming.

V was pared by 6 bases and J by 5 bases, with 19 bases between. Germline CDR1 reads WNHNN; CDR2 reads SYGVQD (reference sequence). The CDR3 length is 15 residues. What was sequenced was PBMCs. V is TRBV10-1 and J is TRBJ1-1, with D possibly being TRBD1 (6 bases). This clonotype was obtained from a middle-aged woman in good health and CMV-seronegative. This CDR3 is CASSEAGEGGTEAFF. The CDR3 DNA follows: TGCGCCAGCAGCGAGGCAGGGGAAGGGGGTACTGAAGCTTTCTTT.